Shown below are 13 T cell receptor beta chains from a single sample sequenced in a study of T-cell reconstitution after alpha-beta-depleted transplantation in children. Unique molecular identifiers were built into the TCRbeta library. TCRdb reprocessed the PCR reads with MiXCR, giving one entry per CDR3 protein. The data show some 70,000 distinct CDR3 sequences, about 7.3% seen once. Here the sequenced sample was PBMCs from the stem cell graft donor, taken from the stem cell graft. The receptors were sampled from a human donor who donated a stem cell graft to a child with acute lymphoblastic leukemia.

In its sample, this clonotype was seen many times. The chain uses TRBV20-1 and TRBJ2-3; no firm D call. Germline values: CDR1 DFQATT, CDR2 SNEGSKA (reference sequence). This CDR3 comprises 13 residues. V lost 0 bases and J lost 5, with 9 bases in between. This CDR3 is CSARDGVGDTQYF. The CDR3, as DNA: TGCAGTGCTAGAGATGGGGTTGGAGATACGCAGTATTTT.

This clonotype was detected ten times or more. The chain employs TRBV2 and TRBJ1-2; D is possibly TRBD1 (6 bases). The V end was cut by 7 bases, the J end by 13 bases, with 28 bases between. Germline V gene sequence: CDR1 SNHLY, CDR2 FYNNEI. This CDR3 comprises 15 residues. The chain's CDR3 is CASTIPNRQVLGITF. CDR3 nucleotides: TGTGCCAGCACTATTCCTAACCGACAGGTACTTGGCATCACCTTC.

This clonotype has a count of ten or more. This rearrangement joins TRBV6-2 or TRBV6-3 to TRBJ2-1, with 9 positions matching TRBD1. J was trimmed by 16 bases and V by 2 bases; bases with no gene match: 12. CDR1 and CDR2 from the germline V gene are MNHEY and SVGEGT. This CDR3 comprises 14 residues. The CDR3 spells CASSYDLSGQGYFF. Here the CDR3 DNA reads TGTGCCAGCAGTTACGATCTATCGGGACAGGGCTACTTCTTC.

J is TRBJ2-7 and V is TRBV12-3 or TRBV12-4; possible D gene TRBD1, 5 bases. Trimming removed 1 base from V and 5 bases from J, with 15 bases in between. The CDR3 sequence is 15 residues long. The CDR3, as DNA: TGTGCCAGCAGTTTAGAGGATCTAGGGGCGCACGAGCAGTACTTC. Protein product: CASSLEDLGAHEQYF.

This clonotype appeared many times. The genes are TRBV3-1 and TRBJ1-1, with D unresolved. Trimming took 0 bases from V and 2 from J, leaving 7 bases between them. The CDR3 extends over 14 amino acids. The germline V gene has CDR1 LGHDT and CDR2 YNNKEL (reference sequence). CDR3 region: CASSQELDNTEAFF. The CDR3 DNA follows: TGTGCCAGCAGCCAAGAACTGGATAACACTGAAGCTTTCTTT.

At least ten counts were recorded for this clonotype. This chain uses TRBV6-5 with TRBJ2-2, with 9 positions matching TRBD2. With V trimmed by 6 bases and J by 6 bases, 8 bases remained unmatched. The V gene's germline CDR1 is MNHEY and CDR2 SVGAGI. The CDR3 is 15 amino acids. This chain's CDR3 is CASSGLAGIPGELFF. In nucleotides, the CDR3 is TGTGCCAGCAGCGGTCTAGCGGGAATCCCCGGGGAGCTGTTTTTT.

V gene TRBV5-1 combines with J gene TRBJ2-5; maybe TRBD2 (6 bases). V lost 0 bases, J lost 2 bases, and 23 bases lay in between. The CDR3 loop spans 19 amino acids. Looked up from germline, CDR1 is SGHRS and CDR2 is YFSETQ. This chain's CDR3 is CASSLDLGWRARVQETQYF. In DNA, the CDR3 is TGCGCCAGCAGCTTGGACCTTGGATGGAGGGCACGGGTTCAAGAGACCCAGTACTTC.

This clonotype was seen at least ten times. The genes are TRBV4-1 and TRBJ2-3; D is perhaps TRBD2 (6 bases). V lost 0 bases and J 4 bases, leaving 17 bases between the germline ends. There are 17 residues in the CDR3. Germline V lookup: CDR1 MGHRA, CDR2 YSYEKL. CDR3 sequence (DNA): TGCGCCAGCAGCCAAGATCGGGGGAGGATGGGGGCAGATACGCAGTATTTT. It is translated as CASSQDRGRMGADTQYF.

This clonotype was observed many times. The chain is built from TRBV29-1 and TRBJ2-7, with D uncertain. Trimming stripped 0 bases from V and 1 base from J, with 10 bases between. The CDR3 runs to 14 residues. CDR1 SQVTM and CDR2 ANQGSEA come from the germline V gene. CDR3 residues: CSVEEDGRSYEQYF. The CDR3 nucleotides read TGCAGCGTTGAAGAAGACGGACGGTCCTACGAGCAGTACTTC.

At least ten counts were recorded for this clonotype. V is TRBV6-5 and J is TRBJ2-7; possibly TRBD2 for D (6 bases). This CDR3 region has 12 residues. Germline V gene lookup returns CDR1 MNHEY and CDR2 SVGAGI. Trimming took off 5 bases at V and 3 bases at J, with 8 bases between the two ends. CDR3 sequence (DNA): TGTGCCAGCAGTGGGACTGGCTACGAGCAGTACTTC. It is translated as CASSGTGYEQYF.

This clonotype came up many times. CDR3 DNA sequence: TGTGCCAGCAGCGCAGCGGGGACAGGAGACTACGAGCAGTACTTC. This sequence encodes CASSAAGTGDYEQYF. The chain has TRBV9 and TRBJ2-7, with D maybe TRBD1 (8 bases). Deletions cut 3 bases from V and 3 bases from J, with 16 bases between. This CDR3 region has 15 residues. The germline CDR1 and CDR2 sequences are SGDLS and YYNGEE.

This chain links TRBV20-1 with TRBJ2-7, with TRBD2 as a possible D gene (5 bases). The CDR3 sequence is 17 residues long. Germline CDR1 DFQATT, CDR2 SNEGSKA (reference sequence). Here the CDR3 DNA reads TGCTGCGCTAGAGATTCCACATCGAGTAGCGCCGGCTACGAGCAGTACTTC. Residues: CCARDSTSSSAGYEQYF.

This clonotype has at least ten counts. The chain carries TRBV7-2 and TRBJ1-1, with a weak D call TRBD1 (6 bases). The CDR3 is made up of 14 amino acids. The germline V gene has CDR1 SGHTA and CDR2 FQGNSA. Deletions cut 4 bases from V and 1 base from J, with 10 bases between. Here the CDR3 DNA reads TGTGCCAGCAGCTCCCGGACAGCGAACACTGAAGCTTTCTTT. Protein sequence: CASSSRTANTEAFF. Full variable domain (rest looked up from reference TRBV7-2 and TRBJ1-1): GAGVSQSPSNKVTEKGKDVELRCDPISGHTALYWYRQSLGQGLEFLIYFQGNSAPDKSGLPSDRFSAERTGGSVSTLTIQRTQQEDSAVYLCASSSRTANTEAFFGQGTRLTVV.